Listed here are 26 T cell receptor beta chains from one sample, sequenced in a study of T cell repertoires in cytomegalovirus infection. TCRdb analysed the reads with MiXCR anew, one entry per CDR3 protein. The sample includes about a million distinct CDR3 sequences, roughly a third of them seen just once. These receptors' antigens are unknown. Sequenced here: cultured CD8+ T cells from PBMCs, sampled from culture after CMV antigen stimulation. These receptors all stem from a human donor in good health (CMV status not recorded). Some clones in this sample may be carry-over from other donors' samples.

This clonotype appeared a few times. CDR3 sequence reads: CSASDRGYSNQPQHF. CDR3 DNA: TGCAGTGCTTCGGACAGGGGATATAGCAATCAGCCCCAGCATTTT. V and J are TRBV20-1 and TRBJ1-5, with 9 positions matching TRBD1. In germline, CDR1 is DFQATT, CDR2 SNEGSKA (reference sequence). The V gene end was trimmed by 5 bases and the J gene end by 0 bases; junction bases not matched to a gene: 5. This CDR3 is 15 amino acids long.

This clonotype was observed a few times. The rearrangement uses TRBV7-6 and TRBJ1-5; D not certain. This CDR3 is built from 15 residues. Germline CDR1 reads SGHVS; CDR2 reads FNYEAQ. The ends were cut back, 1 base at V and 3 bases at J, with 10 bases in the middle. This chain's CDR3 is CASSLEPGHNQPQHF. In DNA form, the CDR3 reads TGTGCCAGCAGCTTAGAGCCAGGTCACAATCAGCCCCAGCATTTT.

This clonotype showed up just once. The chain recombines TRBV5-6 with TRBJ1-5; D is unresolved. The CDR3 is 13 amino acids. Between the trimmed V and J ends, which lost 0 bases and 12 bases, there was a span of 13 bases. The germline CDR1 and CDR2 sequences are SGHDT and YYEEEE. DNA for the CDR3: TGTGCCAGCAGCTTGGGTCTTAGCAGCGGCCAGCATTTT. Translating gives CASSLGLSSGQHF.

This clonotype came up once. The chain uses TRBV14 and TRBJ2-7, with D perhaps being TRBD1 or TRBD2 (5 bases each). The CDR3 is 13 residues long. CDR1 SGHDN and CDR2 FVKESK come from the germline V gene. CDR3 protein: CVSSQGRSYEQYV. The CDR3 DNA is TGTGTCAGCAGCCAGGGACGGTCCTACGAGCAGTACGTC.

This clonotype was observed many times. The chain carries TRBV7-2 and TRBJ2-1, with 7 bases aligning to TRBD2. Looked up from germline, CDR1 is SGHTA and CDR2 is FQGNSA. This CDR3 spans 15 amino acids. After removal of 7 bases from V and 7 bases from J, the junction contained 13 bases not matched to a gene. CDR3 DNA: TGTGCCAGCACCCACGACGGGGGGTGGCGGAATGAGCAGTTCTTC. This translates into CASTHDGGWRNEQFF.

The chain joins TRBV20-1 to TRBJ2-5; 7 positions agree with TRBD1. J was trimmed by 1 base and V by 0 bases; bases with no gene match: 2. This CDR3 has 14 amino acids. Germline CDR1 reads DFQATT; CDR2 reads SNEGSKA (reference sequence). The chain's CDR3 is CSAREQGTQETQYF. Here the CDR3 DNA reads TGCAGTGCTAGAGAACAGGGGACCCAAGAGACCCAGTACTTC.

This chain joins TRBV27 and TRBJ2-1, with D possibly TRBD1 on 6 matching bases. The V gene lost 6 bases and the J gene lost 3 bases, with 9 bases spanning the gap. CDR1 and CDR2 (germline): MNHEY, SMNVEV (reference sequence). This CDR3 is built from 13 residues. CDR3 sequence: CASRWGLYNEQFF. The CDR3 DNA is TGTGCCAGCAGGTGGGGGCTCTACAATGAGCAGTTCTTC.

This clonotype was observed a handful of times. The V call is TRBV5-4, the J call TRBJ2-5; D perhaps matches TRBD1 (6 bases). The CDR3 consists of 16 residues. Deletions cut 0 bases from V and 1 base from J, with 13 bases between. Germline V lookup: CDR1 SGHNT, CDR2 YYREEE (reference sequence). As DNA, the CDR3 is TGTGCCAGCAGCTTGGTCGACAGGCGATCCCAAGAGACCCAGTACTTC. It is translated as CASSLVDRRSQETQYF. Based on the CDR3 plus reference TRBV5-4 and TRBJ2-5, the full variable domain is ETGVTQSPTHLIKTRGQQVTLRCSSQSGHNTVSWYQQALGQGPQFIFQYYREEENGRGNFPPRFSGLQFPNYSSELNVNALELDDSALYLCASSLVDRRSQETQYFGPGTRLLVL.

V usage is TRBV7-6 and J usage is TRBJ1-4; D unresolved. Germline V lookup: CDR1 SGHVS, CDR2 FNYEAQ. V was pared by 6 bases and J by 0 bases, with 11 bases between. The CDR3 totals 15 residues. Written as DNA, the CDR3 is TGTGCCAGCAGGCCATTGGTCGCAACTAATGAAAAACTGTTTTTT. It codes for CASRPLVATNEKLFF.

CDR3 coding DNA: TGTGCCAGCAGCTTGGAGGTGACAGGGGTCATTGAGCAGTTCTTC. Amino acid sequence: CASSLEVTGVIEQFF. The chain combines TRBV5-4 with TRBJ2-1, with 8 bases identical to TRBD1. Trimming took 0 bases from V and 9 from J; bases not matched to a gene: 8. The length of the CDR3 is 15 residues. Germline lookup yields CDR1 SGHNT and CDR2 YYREEE (reference sequence).

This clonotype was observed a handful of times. The CDR3 protein is CASSSYTGYDEQFF. In nucleotides, the CDR3 is TGTGCCAGCAGCTCATATACAGGGTACGATGAGCAGTTCTTC. This chain uses TRBV11-2 with TRBJ2-1; TRBD1 is a possible D gene (6 bases). CDR1 SGHAT and CDR2 FQNNGV come from the germline V gene. Trimming removed 4 bases from V and 8 bases from J, with 15 bases in between. The CDR3 consists of 14 residues.

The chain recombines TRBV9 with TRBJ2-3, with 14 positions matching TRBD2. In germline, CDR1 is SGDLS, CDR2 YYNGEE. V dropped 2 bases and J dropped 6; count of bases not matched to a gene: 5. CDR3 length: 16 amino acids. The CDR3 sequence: CASSVGLAGVRDTQYF. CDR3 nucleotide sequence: TGTGCCAGCAGCGTGGGACTAGCGGGGGTTCGGGATACGCAGTATTTT.

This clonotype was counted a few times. DNA for the CDR3: TGTGCCAGCAGCGCTAGCGGGGGGGCCTCTAATGAGCAGTTCTTC. Translating it yields CASSASGGASNEQFF. This rearrangement joins TRBV7-6 to TRBJ2-1, with TRBD2 identical over 12 bases. With V trimmed by 5 bases and J by 7 bases, 6 bases remained unmatched. This CDR3 is built from 15 residues. Germline V gene data show CDR1 as SGHVS and CDR2 as FNYEAQ.

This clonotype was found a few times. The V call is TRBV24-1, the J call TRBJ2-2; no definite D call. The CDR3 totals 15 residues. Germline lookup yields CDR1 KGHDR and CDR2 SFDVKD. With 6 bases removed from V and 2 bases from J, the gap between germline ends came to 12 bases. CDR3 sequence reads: CATSQAGINTGELFF. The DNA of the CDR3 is TGTGCCACCAGTCAAGCAGGAATTAACACCGGGGAGCTGTTTTTT.

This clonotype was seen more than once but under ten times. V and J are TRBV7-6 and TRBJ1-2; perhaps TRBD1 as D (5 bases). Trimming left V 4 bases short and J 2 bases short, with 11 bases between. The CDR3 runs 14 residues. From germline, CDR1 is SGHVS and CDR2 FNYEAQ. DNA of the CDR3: TGTGCCAGCAGCTCAGGGTTCTTCAACTATGGCTACACCTTC. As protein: CASSSGFFNYGYTF.

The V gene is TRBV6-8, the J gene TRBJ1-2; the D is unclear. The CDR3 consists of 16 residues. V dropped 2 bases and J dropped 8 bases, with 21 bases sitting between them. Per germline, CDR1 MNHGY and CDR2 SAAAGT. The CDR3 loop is CASSYADQTSTWGYTF. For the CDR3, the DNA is TGTGCCAGCAGTTACGCCGACCAGACCTCAACCTGGGGCTACACCTTC.

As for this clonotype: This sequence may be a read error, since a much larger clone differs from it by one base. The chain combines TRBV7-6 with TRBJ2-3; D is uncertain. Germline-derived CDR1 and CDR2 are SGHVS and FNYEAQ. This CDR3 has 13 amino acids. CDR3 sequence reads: CAGSLGPQGGQYF. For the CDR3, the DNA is TGTGCCGGCAGCTTAGGTCCTCAAGGTGGGCAGTATTTT.

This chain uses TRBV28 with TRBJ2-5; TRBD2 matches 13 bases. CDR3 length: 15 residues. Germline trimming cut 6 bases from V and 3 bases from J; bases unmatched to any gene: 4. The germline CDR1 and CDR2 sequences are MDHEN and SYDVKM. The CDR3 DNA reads TGTGCCAGCAGACCCGGACTAGCGGGGGAAGAGACCCAGTACTTC. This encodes CASRPGLAGEETQYF.

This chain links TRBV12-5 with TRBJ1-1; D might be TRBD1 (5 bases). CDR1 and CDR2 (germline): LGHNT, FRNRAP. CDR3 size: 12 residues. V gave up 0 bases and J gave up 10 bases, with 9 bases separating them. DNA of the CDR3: TGTGCTAGTGGTTTGGTACGGGGGACAGCTTTCTTT. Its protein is CASGLVRGTAFF. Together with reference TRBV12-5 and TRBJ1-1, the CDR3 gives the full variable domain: DARVTQTPRHKVTEMGQEVTMRCQPILGHNTVFWYRQTMMQGLELLAYFRNRAPLDDSGMPKDRFSAEMPDATLATLKIQPSEPRDSAVYFCASGLVRGTAFFGQGTRLTVV.

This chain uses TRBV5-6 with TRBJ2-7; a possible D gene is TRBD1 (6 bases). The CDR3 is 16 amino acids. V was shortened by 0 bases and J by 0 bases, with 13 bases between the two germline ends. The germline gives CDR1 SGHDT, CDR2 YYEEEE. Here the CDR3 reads CASSLAGTLTSYEQYF. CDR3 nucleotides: TGTGCCAGCAGCTTGGCCGGGACACTTACCTCCTACGAGCAGTACTTC.

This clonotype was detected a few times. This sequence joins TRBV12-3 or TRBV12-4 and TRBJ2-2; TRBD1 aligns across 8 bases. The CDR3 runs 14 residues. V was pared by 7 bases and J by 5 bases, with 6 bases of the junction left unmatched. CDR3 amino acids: CASTTGVKTGELFF. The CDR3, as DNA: TGTGCCAGCACGACAGGGGTGAAAACCGGGGAGCTGTTTTTT.

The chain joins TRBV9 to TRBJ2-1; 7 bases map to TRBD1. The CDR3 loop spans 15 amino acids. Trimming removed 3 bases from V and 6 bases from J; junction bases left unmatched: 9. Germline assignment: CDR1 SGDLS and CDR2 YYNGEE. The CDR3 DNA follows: TGTGCCAGCAGCGAAAGGGGGCGAGAATTCAATGAGCAGTTCTTC. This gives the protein CASSERGREFNEQFF.

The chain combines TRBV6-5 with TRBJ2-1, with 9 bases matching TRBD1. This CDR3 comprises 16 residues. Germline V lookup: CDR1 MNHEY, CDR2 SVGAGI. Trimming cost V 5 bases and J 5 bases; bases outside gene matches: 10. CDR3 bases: TGTGCCAGCAGTCCTTTGGGACAGGGAGAAAACAATGAGCAGTTCTTC. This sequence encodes CASSPLGQGENNEQFF.

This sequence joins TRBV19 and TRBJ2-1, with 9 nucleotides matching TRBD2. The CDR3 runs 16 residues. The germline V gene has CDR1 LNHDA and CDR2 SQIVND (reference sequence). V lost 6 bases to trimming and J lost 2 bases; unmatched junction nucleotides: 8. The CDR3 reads CASRKLAGVPYNEQFF. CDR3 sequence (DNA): TGTGCCAGTAGGAAGTTAGCGGGGGTCCCCTACAATGAGCAGTTCTTC.

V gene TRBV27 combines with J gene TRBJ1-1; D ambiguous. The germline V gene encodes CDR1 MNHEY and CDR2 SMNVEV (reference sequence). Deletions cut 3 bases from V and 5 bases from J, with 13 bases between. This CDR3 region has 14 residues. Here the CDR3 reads CASSLSQYQTEAFF. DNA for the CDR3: TGTGCCAGCAGTTTGAGCCAGTATCAGACTGAAGCTTTCTTT.

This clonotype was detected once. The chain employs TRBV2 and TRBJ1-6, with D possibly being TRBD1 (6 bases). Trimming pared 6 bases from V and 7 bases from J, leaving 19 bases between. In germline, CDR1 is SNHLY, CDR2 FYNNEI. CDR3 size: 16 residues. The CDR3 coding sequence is TGTGCCAGCAGCCCAGATTTTACAGGGACGAATTCACCCCTCCACTTT. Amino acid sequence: CASSPDFTGTNSPLHF.